The sequence of this T cell receptor (beta chain) was determined in a study of CD8 T cells in ankylosing spondylitis. CDR1 MNHEY and CDR2 SVGAGI come from the germline V gene. V was trimmed by 4 bases and J by 0 bases, leaving 13 bases between them. This CDR3 has 17 amino acids. TCRdb itself ran the 5' RACE reads through MiXCR, one entry per CDR3 protein. Seen here are roughly 180,000 distinct CDR3 sequences, more than 10% observed once, and the top ten hold approximately 17%. In its sample, this clonotype was seen many times. Sequencing input: blood, either unsorted or a sorted T cell fraction (not recorded which). The source of this sequence is a male donor with ankylosing spondylitis or in good health (not recorded which). The chain uses TRBV6-5 and TRBJ1-6; unclear D gene. The CDR3 nucleotides read TGTGCCAGCAGTTCTGATCTAGGGAGCTCCTATAATTCACCCCTCCACTTT. Translated, it gives CASSSDLGSSYNSPLHF.